This T cell receptor beta chain was retrieved from a study of spatial heterogeneity in lung cancer. Stated time point: sample taken at primary tumor resection. Unsorted tumor, nontumor lung tissue or cryopreserved PBMC supplied the whole RNA. Untreated early-stage non-small cell lung cancer patients, approximately 76 in total, were the donors. TCRdb recomputed calls from the 5' RACE reads with MiXCR, one row per CDR3 protein. The sample includes about 14,000 distinct CDR3 sequences, 5.2% of them seen just once. Trimming took 6 bases from V and 4 from J; bases not matched to a gene: 12. The CDR3 runs 16 residues. This clonotype has at least ten counts. This beta chain appears as a stray read in a library generated for alpha chains; its size is not informative.

The sequence was obtained from a human donor with early-stage non-small cell lung cancer. The chain carries TRBV12-3 or TRBV12-4 and TRBJ2-5, with TRBD2 matching 9 bases. Material: lung tumor tissue, obtained at surgery. CDR3 amino acids: CASSSGTSSFGETQYF. The CDR3 region has the DNA TGTGCCAGCAGCTCCGGGACTAGCTCATTCGGAGAGACCCAGTACTTC.